These 14 T cell receptor beta chains originate from one sample sequenced in a study of T-cell memory formation after mild COVID-19. TCRdb reanalysed the 5' RACE reads using MiXCR and keeps one entry per CDR3 protein. The sample contains some 150,000 distinct CDR3 sequences, about a fifth of which appear only once. Sample: PBMCs or a T cell subset sorted from them (not recorded which). The receptors derive from an adult woman who had mild COVID-19 (a few samples of this study predate the infection). Cell type and time point are not known.

This clonotype was counted only a few times. The chain employs TRBV12-3 or TRBV12-4 and TRBJ2-7; weak D call: TRBD2 (5 bases). The CDR3 extends over 11 amino acids. Trimming took 8 bases from V and 3 from J, leaving 8 bases between them. In nucleotides, the CDR3 is TGTGCCAGCCGCCGGGACTACGAGCAGTACTTC. It is translated as CASRRDYEQYF.

V and J are TRBV7-2 and TRBJ1-5, with unresolved D. This CDR3 spans 13 amino acids. Trimming removed 5 bases from V and 9 bases from J, with 14 bases in between. The germline V gene has CDR1 SGHTA and CDR2 FQGNSA. The DNA of the CDR3 is TGTGCCAGCAGCCCCTATGACCGGACGCCCCAGCATTTT. Translated: CASSPYDRTPQHF. Drawing the rest from reference TRBV7-2 and TRBJ1-5, the complete variable domain is GAGVSQSPSNKVTEKGKDVELRCDPISGHTALYWYRQSLGQGLEFLIYFQGNSAPDKSGLPSDRFSAERTGGSVSTLTIQRTQQEDSAVYLCASSPYDRTPQHFGDGTRLSIL.

This clonotype was found many times. The chain carries TRBV7-3 and TRBJ2-3, with 10 bases that match TRBD2. J was trimmed by 10 bases and V by 5 bases; bases with no gene match: 6. From germline, CDR1 is SGHTA and CDR2 FQGTGA. The CDR3 sequence is 13 residues long. The CDR3 DNA sequence: TGTGCCAGCAGCCCAGAGAGCGGGGGGGCGCAGTATTTT. Translating gives CASSPESGGAQYF.

The chain links TRBV6-5 to TRBJ2-7; 11 nucleotides match TRBD2. Germline V gene data show CDR1 as MNHEY and CDR2 as SVGAGI. The CDR3 has 15 residues. J was trimmed by 3 bases and V by 5 bases; bases with no gene match: 6. This chain's CDR3 is CASSPSGRQHYEQYF. CDR3 sequence (DNA): TGTGCCAGCAGTCCTAGCGGGAGGCAACACTACGAGCAGTACTTC.

The CDR3 here is CASSPRGGGGPRDTQYF. The DNA for the CDR3 is TGTGCCAGCAGCCCCCGGGGAGGGGGAGGGCCGAGGGATACGCAGTATTTT. The chain combines TRBV7-2 with TRBJ2-3; D is possibly TRBD2 (7 bases). CDR1 and CDR2 from the germline V gene are SGHTA and FQGNSA. Trimming removed 5 bases from V and 6 bases from J, with 24 bases in between. The CDR3 runs 17 residues. Combining the CDR3 with reference TRBV7-2 and TRBJ2-3 gives the whole variable domain GAGVSQSPSNKVTEKGKDVELRCDPISGHTALYWYRQSLGQGLEFLIYFQGNSAPDKSGLPSDRFSAERTGGSVSTLTIQRTQQEDSAVYLCASSPRGGGGPRDTQYFGPGTRLTVL.

A few counts support this clonotype. J is TRBJ2-2 and V is TRBV5-1, with D possibly being TRBD2 (5 bases). Trimming removed 6 bases from V and 7 bases from J, with 13 bases in between. The CDR3 has 13 amino acids. Germline V gives CDR1 SGHRS, CDR2 YFSETQ. CDR3 nucleotide sequence: TGCGCCAGCACCCTGGAGGTTATCGGGGAGCTGTTTTTT. It codes for CASTLEVIGELFF.

Only a few counts were recorded for this clonotype. V and J are TRBV7-2 and TRBJ2-3; 14 positions agree with TRBD2. The V segment lost 0 bases and the J segment 4 bases; nucleotides outside the gene matches: 6. The length of the CDR3 is 18 residues. Germline V gives CDR1 SGHTA, CDR2 FQGNSA. The DNA for the CDR3 is TGTGCCAGCAGCTTAGCGGGACTAGCGGGAGTGGGTGCAGATACGCAGTATTTT. Protein sequence: CASSLAGLAGVGADTQYF.

The rearrangement links TRBV2 to TRBJ1-1; 7 bases line up with TRBD1. Trimming took 5 bases from V and 8 from J; bases not matched to a gene: 8. CDR1 and CDR2 (germline): SNHLY, FYNNEI. CDR3 length equals 13 residues. The CDR3 spells CASSRQGITEAFF. The CDR3 nucleotides read TGTGCCAGCAGTCGACAGGGAATAACCGAAGCTTTCTTT.

This clonotype was counted only a few times. The V and J genes are TRBV18 and TRBJ1-1; D gene uncertain. This CDR3 spans 14 amino acids. The V gene's germline CDR1 is KGHSH and CDR2 LQKENI. Between the trimmed V and J ends, which lost 3 bases and 1 base, there was a span of 9 bases. The CDR3 nucleotides are TGTGCCAGCTCACCTCTTAGCAGGAACACTGAAGCTTTCTTT. Translation: CASSPLSRNTEAFF.

In its sample, this clonotype was seen a few times. The V call is TRBV5-5, the J call TRBJ2-1; D not certain. The CDR3 covers 17 residues. Germline V lookup: CDR1 SGHKS, CDR2 YYEKEE (reference sequence). Trimming left V 2 bases short and J 0 bases short, with 15 bases between. The CDR3 spells CASSFVRGTFSYNEQFF. The CDR3 DNA reads TGTGCCAGCAGCTTTGTTCGCGGAACGTTCTCCTACAATGAGCAGTTCTTC.

The chain is built from TRBV5-5 and TRBJ2-4; weak D call: TRBD1 (7 bases). Trimming took off 2 bases at V and 7 bases at J, with 16 bases between the two ends. Looked up from germline, CDR1 is SGHKS and CDR2 is YYEKEE (reference sequence). The CDR3 contains 15 residues. CDR3 in amino acids: CASSFWTGRGNIQYF. CDR3 nucleotides: TGTGCCAGCAGCTTTTGGACAGGTCGGGGGAACATTCAGTACTTC.

This clonotype was detected many times. V and J are TRBV30 and TRBJ1-5; TRBD1 matches 9 bases. Germline V lookup: CDR1 GTSNPN, CDR2 SVGIG (reference sequence). CDR3 length: 13 residues. Trimming cost V 3 bases and J 6 bases; bases outside gene matches: 3. The CDR3, as DNA: TGTGCCTGGAGCAGGACAGGGGTTCAGCCCCAGCATTTT. Translation: CAWSRTGVQPQHF. The full variable domain, in which reference TRBV30 and TRBJ1-5 provide the parts outside the CDR3, is SQTIHQWPATLVQPVGSPLSLECTVEGTSNPNLYWYRQAAGRGLQLLFYSVGIGQISSEVPQNLSASRPQDRQFILSSKKLLLSDSGFYLCAWSRTGVQPQHFGDGTRLSIL.

The chain recombines TRBV15 with TRBJ1-1, with 7 positions matching TRBD1. The CDR3 runs to 15 residues. V lost 2 bases to trimming and J lost 0 bases; unmatched junction nucleotides: 3. CDR1 is LNHNV, CDR2 YYDKDF, per germline (reference sequence). The CDR3 nucleotides read TGTGCCACCAGCAGAAAGACAGGGTTGAACACTGAAGCTTTCTTT. It is translated as CATSRKTGLNTEAFF.

This chain joins TRBV5-1 and TRBJ2-1; tentatively, D is TRBD2 (6 bases). CDR1 SGHRS and CDR2 YFSETQ come from the germline V gene. The length of the CDR3 is 17 residues. V lost 4 bases and J lost 9, with 26 bases in between. The CDR3 nucleotides are TGCGCCAGCAGCCCGAATAGAATAGGCGGGGATAGTGGTGAGCAGTTCTTC. Protein product: CASSPNRIGGDSGEQFF.